Following are 5 T cell receptor beta chains from one sample sequenced in a study of CD4 T cells in relation to SARS-CoV-2 and coronaviruses. The unexposed donors gave CD4+ T cells in about 2011-2018, prior to COVID-19. The cells were cultured for around ten days before CD4+ T cells were isolated. Some clones are missing from TCRdb's copy, which holds only in-frame ones; the method was immunoSEQ multiplex PCR. The sample contains under 30,000 clones, less than 80% of which appear only once. Antigens of these TCRs are unknown. Sequenced input: CD4+ T cells from PBMCs, cultured in vitro. Receptors were obtained from a human donor in good health.

This clone showed up just a few times. The rearrangement joins TRBV6-1 to TRBJ2-4, with D tentatively TRBD1 (6 bases). Germline V CDR1 and CDR2: MNHNS, SASEGT. Trimming left V 3 bases short and J 8 bases short, with 14 bases between. This CDR3 is built from 14 residues. The CDR3, as DNA: TGTGCCAGCAGTGAGGACAGTGCGTCGTACATTCAGTACTTC. It codes for CASSEDSASYIQYF.

The genes are TRBV11-3 and TRBJ2-5, with D perhaps TRBD1 (6 bases). This CDR3 spans 15 amino acids. Germline CDR1 is SGHNT and CDR2 is YENEEA. V lost 8 bases and J 3 bases, leaving 19 bases between the germline ends. The CDR3 DNA reads as TGTGCCAGCTCGCCGGGCGTGGGGGCGGAAGAGACCCAGTACTTC. Encoded protein: CASSPGVGAEETQYF.

A few counts support this clone. The V gene is TRBV2, the J gene TRBJ1-1; D remains unclear. This CDR3 contains 14 residues. V lost 4 bases and J lost 1, with 10 bases in between. Germline V lookup: CDR1 SNHLY, CDR2 FYNNEI. In DNA, the CDR3 is TGTGCCAGCAGTGTTCGGCAACGGAACACTGAAGCTTTCTTT. Residues: CASSVRQRNTEAFF.

This clone is labeled medium-sized. This chain uses TRBV19 with TRBJ2-7, with 7 bases fitting TRBD1. Germline assignment: CDR1 LNHDA and CDR2 SQIVND (reference sequence). J gave up 5 bases and V 5 bases, and 6 bases lay outside the gene matches. The CDR3 runs 13 residues. CDR3 loop: CASSPQGLDEQYF. CDR3 nucleotide sequence: TGTGCCAGTAGTCCACAGGGGCTGGACGAGCAGTACTTC.

The rearrangement uses TRBV3-1 (or the pseudogene TRBV3-2) and TRBJ2-1; 10 bases align to TRBD2. Germline V gene data show CDR1 as LGHDT and CDR2 as YNNKEL (reference sequence). The CDR3 extends over 18 amino acids. V trimming: 6 bases; J trimming: 0 bases; junction bases outside the gene matches: 11. Here the CDR3 DNA reads TGTGCCAGCAGTGCCGTAGTAGCGGGGGGCACCTCCTACAATGAGCAGTTCTTC. It translates to CASSAVVAGGTSYNEQFF.